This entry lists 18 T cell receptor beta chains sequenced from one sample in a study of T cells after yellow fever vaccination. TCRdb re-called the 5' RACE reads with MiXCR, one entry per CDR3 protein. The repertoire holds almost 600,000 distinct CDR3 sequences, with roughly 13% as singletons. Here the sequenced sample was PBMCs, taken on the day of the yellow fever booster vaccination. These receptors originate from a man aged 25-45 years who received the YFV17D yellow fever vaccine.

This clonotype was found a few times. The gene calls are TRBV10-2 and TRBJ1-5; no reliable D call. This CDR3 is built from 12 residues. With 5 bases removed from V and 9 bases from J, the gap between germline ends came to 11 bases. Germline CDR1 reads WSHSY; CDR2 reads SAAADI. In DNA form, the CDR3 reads TGCGCCAGCAGTCTATTCAGAGGGCCCCAGCATTTT. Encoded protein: CASSLFRGPQHF.

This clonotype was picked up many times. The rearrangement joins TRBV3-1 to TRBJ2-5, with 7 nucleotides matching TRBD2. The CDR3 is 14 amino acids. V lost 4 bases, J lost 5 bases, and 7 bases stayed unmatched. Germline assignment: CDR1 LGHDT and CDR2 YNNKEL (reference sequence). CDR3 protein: CASSRRGSGETQYF. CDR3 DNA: TGTGCCAGCAGCCGTCGCGGGAGCGGGGAGACCCAGTACTTC.

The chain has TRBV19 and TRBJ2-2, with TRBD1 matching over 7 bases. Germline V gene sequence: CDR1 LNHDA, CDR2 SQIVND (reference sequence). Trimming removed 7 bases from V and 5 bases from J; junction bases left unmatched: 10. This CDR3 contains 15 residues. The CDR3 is CASNIRQGSTGELFF. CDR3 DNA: TGTGCCAGTAATATCCGACAGGGTTCGACCGGGGAGCTGTTTTTT.

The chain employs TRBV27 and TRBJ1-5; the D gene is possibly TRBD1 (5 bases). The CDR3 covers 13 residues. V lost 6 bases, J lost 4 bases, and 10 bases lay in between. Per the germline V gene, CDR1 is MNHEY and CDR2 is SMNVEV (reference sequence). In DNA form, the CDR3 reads TGTGCCAGCAGAGGGGCTTATAATCAGCCCCAGCATTTT. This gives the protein CASRGAYNQPQHF.

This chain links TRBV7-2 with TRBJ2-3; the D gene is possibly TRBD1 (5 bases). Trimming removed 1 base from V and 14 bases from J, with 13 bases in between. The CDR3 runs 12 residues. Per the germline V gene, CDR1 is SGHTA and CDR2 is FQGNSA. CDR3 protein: CASSLVGRSPYF. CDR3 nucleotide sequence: TGTGCCAGCAGCTTAGTGGGGCGCTCGCCGTATTTT.

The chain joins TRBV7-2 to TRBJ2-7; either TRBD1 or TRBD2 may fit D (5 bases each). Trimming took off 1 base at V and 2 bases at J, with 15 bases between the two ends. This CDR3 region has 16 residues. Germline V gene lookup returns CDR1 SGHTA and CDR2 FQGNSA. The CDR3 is CASSLGGAGGPYEQYF. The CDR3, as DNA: TGTGCCAGCAGCTTAGGTGGGGCGGGTGGACCCTACGAGCAGTACTTC.

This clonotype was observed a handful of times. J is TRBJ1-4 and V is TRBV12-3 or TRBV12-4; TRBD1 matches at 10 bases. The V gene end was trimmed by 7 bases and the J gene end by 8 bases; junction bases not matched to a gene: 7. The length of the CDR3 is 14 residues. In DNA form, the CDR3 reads TGTGCCAGCACTCGGACAGGGGGTTGGGAAAAACTGTTTTTT. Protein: CASTRTGGWEKLFF.

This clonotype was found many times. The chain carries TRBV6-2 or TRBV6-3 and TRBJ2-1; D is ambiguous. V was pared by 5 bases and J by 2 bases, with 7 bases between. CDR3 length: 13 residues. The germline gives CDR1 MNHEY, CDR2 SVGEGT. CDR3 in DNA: TGTGCCAGCAGTCCCGACACCTACAATGAGCAGTTCTTC. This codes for CASSPDTYNEQFF.

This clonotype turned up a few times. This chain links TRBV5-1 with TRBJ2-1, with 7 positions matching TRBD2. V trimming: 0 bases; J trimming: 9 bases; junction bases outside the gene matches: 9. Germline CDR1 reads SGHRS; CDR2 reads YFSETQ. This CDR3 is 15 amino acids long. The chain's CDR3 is CASSLEGGTDREQFF. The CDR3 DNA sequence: TGCGCCAGCAGCTTGGAGGGAGGGACCGACCGTGAGCAGTTCTTC.

CDR3 nucleotide sequence: TGCGCCAGCGCCCATGGGACAGGTGACTACGAGCAGTACTTC. It specifies CASAHGTGDYEQYF. This sequence joins TRBV4-3 and TRBJ2-7; 8 bases match TRBD1. The length of the CDR3 is 14 residues. The junction had 9 bases not matched to a gene; V was cut back by 8 bases and J by 3 bases. CDR1 LGHNA and CDR2 YSLEER come from the germline V gene.

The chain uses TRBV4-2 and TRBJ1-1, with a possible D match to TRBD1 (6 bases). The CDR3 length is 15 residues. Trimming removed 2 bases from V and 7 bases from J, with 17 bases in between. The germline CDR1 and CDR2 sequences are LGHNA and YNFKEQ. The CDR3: CASSQPRTVAYEAFF. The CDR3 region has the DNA TGTGCCAGCAGCCAACCAAGGACAGTTGCATATGAAGCTTTCTTT.

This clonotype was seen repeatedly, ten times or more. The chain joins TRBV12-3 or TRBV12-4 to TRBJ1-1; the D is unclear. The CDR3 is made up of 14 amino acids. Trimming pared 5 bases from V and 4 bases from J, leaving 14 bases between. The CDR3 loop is CASSARLKGTEAFF. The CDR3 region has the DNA TGTGCCAGCAGTGCGAGGTTAAAGGGCACTGAAGCTTTCTTT.

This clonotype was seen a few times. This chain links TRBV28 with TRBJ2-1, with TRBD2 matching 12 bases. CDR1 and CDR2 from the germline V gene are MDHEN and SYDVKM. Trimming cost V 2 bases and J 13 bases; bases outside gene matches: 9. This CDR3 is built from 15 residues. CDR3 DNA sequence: TGTGCCAGCAGTTTAAGACTAGCGGGAGAGGGAAAACAGTTCTTC. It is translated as CASSLRLAGEGKQFF.

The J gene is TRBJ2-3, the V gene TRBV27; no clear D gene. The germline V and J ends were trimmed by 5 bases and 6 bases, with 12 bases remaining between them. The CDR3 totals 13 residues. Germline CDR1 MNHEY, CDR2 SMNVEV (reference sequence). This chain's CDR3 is CASSLGRPDTQYF. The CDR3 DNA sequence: TGTGCCAGCAGTCTGGGCCGGCCGGATACGCAGTATTTT.

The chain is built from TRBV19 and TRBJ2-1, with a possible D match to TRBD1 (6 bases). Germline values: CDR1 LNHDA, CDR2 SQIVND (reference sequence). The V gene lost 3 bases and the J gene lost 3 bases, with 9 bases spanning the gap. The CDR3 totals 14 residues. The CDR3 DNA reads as TGTGCCAGTAGTATTAGGGGGAGCTACAATGAGCAGTTCTTC. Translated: CASSIRGSYNEQFF.

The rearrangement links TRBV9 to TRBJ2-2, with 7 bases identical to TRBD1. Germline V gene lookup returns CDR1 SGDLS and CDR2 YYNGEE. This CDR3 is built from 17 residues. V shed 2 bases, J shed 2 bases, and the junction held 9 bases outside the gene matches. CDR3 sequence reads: CASSVPYDRVNTGELFF. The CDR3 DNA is TGTGCCAGCAGCGTTCCTTACGACAGGGTTAACACCGGGGAGCTGTTTTTT.

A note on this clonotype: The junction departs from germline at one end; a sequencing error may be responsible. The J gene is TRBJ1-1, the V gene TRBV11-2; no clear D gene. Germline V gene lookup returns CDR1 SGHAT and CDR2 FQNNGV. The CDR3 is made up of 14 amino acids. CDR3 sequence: CASSLDLKGPEVFF. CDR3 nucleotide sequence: TGTGCCAGCAGCTTAGATCTAAAGGGTCCTGAAGTTTTCTTT.

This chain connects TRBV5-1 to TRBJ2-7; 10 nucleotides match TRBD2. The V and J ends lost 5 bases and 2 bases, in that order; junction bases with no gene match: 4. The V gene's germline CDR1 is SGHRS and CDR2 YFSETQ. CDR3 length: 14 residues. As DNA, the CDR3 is TGCGCCAGCAGACCGCTAGCGGGAGCCTACGAGCAGTACTTC. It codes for CASRPLAGAYEQYF.